This TCR beta chain was identified in a study of prognosis after radiotherapy for stage I lung cancer. With two-round multiplex PCR, TCR beta CDR3 sequences were amplified from genomic DNA. Round-one PCR had primers specific to each TRBV and TRBJ gene. In TCRdb, the multiplex PCR reads were re-called with MiXCR into one record per CDR3 protein. The table lists around 13,000 distinct CDR3 sequences, approximately 47% of them singletons, with 25% to 35% in the top ten. In the case of this clonotype: Its antigen is not identified. This likely came from a read error, as a far larger clone is one base away.

V lost 5 bases and J 7 bases, leaving 6 bases between the germline ends. This CDR3 has 11 residues. Study-level points and caveats: After stereotactic body radiation therapy, patients with later distant metastases showed lower Shannon entropy.

This sequence joins TRBV12-3 or TRBV12-4 and TRBJ2-1; D remains ambiguous. The source is a donor over 45 with non-small cell lung cancer. The sequenced sample was PBMCs, obtained before or after stereotactic body radiation therapy (not recorded which). CDR3 region: CASSQSNEQFF. The CDR3 DNA sequence: TGTGCCAGCAGTCAAAGTAATGAGCAGTTCTTC.